These 27 T cell receptor beta chains originate from one sample sequenced in a study of blood T cell repertoires in COVID-19. Generated by immunoSEQ multiplex PCR, the TCRdb table keeps only in-frame clones and is missing some. This sample has fewer than 350,000 clones, with 70% to 90% found just once. Sequencing was performed on PBMCs or T cells enriched from blood (not recorded which). These receptors came from a woman aged 30 to 39 who had recovered from COVID-19.

The rearrangement uses TRBV21-1 and TRBJ2-3; TRBD2 reflects the table's D call only, with no check against the DNA. TRBV21-1 is labeled a pseudogene. The CDR3 consists of 17 residues. The CDR3 sequence: CASSKGLAGGPGDTQYF. CDR3 DNA sequence: TGTGCCAGCAGCAAGGGCCTAGCGGGGGGGCCCGGAGATACGCAGTATTTT.

This chain joins TRBV30 and TRBJ2-7; perhaps TRBD1 as D (5 bases). V was cut by 1 base and J by 2 bases, with 6 bases left in between. Germline loops: CDR1 GTSNPN, CDR2 SVGIG (reference sequence). This CDR3 has 12 residues. CDR3 sequence: CAWSGGAYEQYF. CDR3 in DNA: TGTGCCTGGAGTGGGGGCGCCTACGAGCAGTACTTC.

V gene TRBV19 combines with J gene TRBJ1-2, with 7 positions matching TRBD1. CDR1 is LNHDA and CDR2 is SQIVND in the germline V gene (reference sequence). The V and J ends lost 4 bases and 8 bases, in that order; junction bases with no gene match: 10. The CDR3 spans 14 residues. Here the CDR3 reads CASSNRPGGAGYTF. CDR3 nucleotide sequence: TGTGCCAGTAGTAACCGCCCAGGGGGTGCGGGCTACACCTTC.

The chain couples TRBV28 to TRBJ2-2; the D gene is possibly TRBD1 (5 bases). This CDR3 spans 15 amino acids. The germline V and J ends were trimmed by 6 bases and 0 bases, with 11 bases remaining between them. Germline V gene data show CDR1 as MDHEN and CDR2 as SYDVKM. CDR3 nucleotide sequence: TGTGCCAGCAGGTTGGCAGGGACGAACACCGGGGAGCTGTTTTTT. It encodes CASRLAGTNTGELFF.

The V and J genes are TRBV4-1 and TRBJ2-3; weak D call: TRBD2 (5 bases). The CDR3 length is 14 residues. V was shortened by 0 bases and J by 4 bases, with 8 bases between the two germline ends. Looked up from germline, CDR1 is MGHRA and CDR2 is YSYEKL. CDR3 bases: TGCGCCAGCAGCCAAGACCGGGGTGCAGATACGCAGTATTTT. Amino acids: CASSQDRGADTQYF.

CDR3 coding DNA: TGTGCCACGGAGGGTAGTCAGGGAAGAGATTCACCCCTCCACTTT. Translation gives CATEGSQGRDSPLHF. The V call is TRBV28, the J call TRBJ1-6, with D perhaps matching TRBD1 (5 bases). CDR1 is MDHEN, CDR2 SYDVKM, per germline. The CDR3 covers 15 residues. Trimming took off 10 bases at V and 8 bases at J, with 21 bases between the two ends.

The rearrangement joins TRBV28 to TRBJ1-2; D is unclear. Germline values: CDR1 MDHEN, CDR2 SYDVKM. V was trimmed by 3 bases and J by 4 bases, leaving 12 bases between them. This CDR3 contains 14 residues. CDR3: CASSFLGSSYGYTF. Here the CDR3 DNA reads TGTGCCAGCAGTTTTCTGGGCAGTAGCTATGGCTACACCTTC.

V gene TRBV27 combines with J gene TRBJ1-2; unclear D gene. The germline V gene has CDR1 MNHEY and CDR2 SMNVEV (reference sequence). This CDR3 has 16 residues. V was trimmed by 7 bases and J by 3 bases, leaving 21 bases between them. This chain's CDR3 is CASIDRRQQEYYGYTF. CDR3 coding DNA: TGTGCCAGCATCGACCGGAGGCAACAAGAATACTATGGCTACACCTTC.

The chain is built from TRBV27 and TRBJ1-1; D gene ambiguous. The CDR3 runs to 13 residues. Trimming cost V 3 bases and J 2 bases, with 7 bases left between them. Germline-derived CDR1 and CDR2 are MNHEY and SMNVEV (reference sequence). Written as DNA, the CDR3 is TGTGCCAGCAGTTTTGGGCTAAACACTGAAGCTTTCTTT. This encodes CASSFGLNTEAFF.

This chain joins TRBV7-9 and TRBJ1-4; the match to TRBD1 covers 7 bases. V shed 4 bases, J shed 5 bases, and the junction held 7 bases outside the gene matches. Germline V gene sequence: CDR1 SEHNR, CDR2 FQNEAQ (reference sequence). CDR3 length: 15 residues. The CDR3 coding sequence is TGTGCCAGCAGCTCGGTCGGGACAGAGAATGAAAAACTGTTTTTT. Translated: CASSSVGTENEKLFF.

The chain uses TRBV28 and TRBJ1-5, with 8 positions matching TRBD1. Germline lookup yields CDR1 MDHEN and CDR2 SYDVKM. There are 16 residues in the CDR3. Unmatched junction bases numbered 10, after V lost 7 bases and J lost 2 bases. The CDR3 DNA follows: TGTGCCAGCATCCCCTCCAGGGGGCACCGCAATCAGCCCCAGCATTTT. As protein: CASIPSRGHRNQPQHF.

This clone was recorded only once. V is TRBV3-1 (or the pseudogene TRBV3-2) and J is TRBJ2-7; D remains unclear. CDR3 length: 14 residues. The germline CDR1 and CDR2 sequences are LGHDT and YNNKEL (reference sequence). V was cut by 0 bases and J by 1 base, with 7 bases left in between. CDR3 amino acids: CASSQESISYEQYF. The CDR3 region has the DNA TGTGCCAGCAGCCAAGAAAGCATTTCCTACGAGCAGTACTTC.

This chain links TRBV14 with TRBJ1-2, with D hard to call. Germline assignment: CDR1 SGHDN and CDR2 FVKESK. Trimming took off 0 bases at V and 1 base at J, with 6 bases between the two ends. The CDR3 covers 14 residues. The CDR3 DNA is TGTGCCAGCAGCCAAGACACGGTTAACTATGGCTACACCTTC. Its translation is CASSQDTVNYGYTF.

The chain employs TRBV5-6 and TRBJ2-2, with D possibly being TRBD2 (6 bases). V was trimmed by 4 bases and J by 3 bases, leaving 16 bases between them. CDR1 and CDR2 from the germline V gene are SGHDT and YYEEEE. This CDR3 comprises 16 residues. The CDR3 DNA reads as TGTGCCAGCAGCGGAGGGGCACTCGGCGACACCGGGGAGCTGTTTTTT. Translating gives CASSGGALGDTGELFF. The whole variable domain, remainder taken from reference TRBV5-6 and TRBJ2-2, is DAGVTQSPTHLIKTRGQQVTLRCSPKSGHDTVSWYQQALGQGPQFIFQYYEEEERQRGNFPDRFSGHQFPNYSSELNVNALLLGDSALYLCASSGGALGDTGELFFGEGSRLTVL.

J is TRBJ2-1 and V is TRBV14; 11 nucleotides align to TRBD2. Germline CDR1 reads SGHDN; CDR2 reads FVKESK. J was trimmed by 5 bases and V by 5 bases; bases with no gene match: 8. The CDR3 is 16 residues long. Written as DNA, the CDR3 is TGTGCCAGCAGCGATATAGCGGGAGGGATGAACAATGAGCAGTTCTTC. Its translation is CASSDIAGGMNNEQFF.

The gene calls are TRBV7-9 and TRBJ1-2; TRBD1 matches at 7 bases. This CDR3 comprises 16 residues. V lost 10 bases, J lost 1 base, and 15 bases stayed unmatched. The germline gives CDR1 SEHNR, CDR2 FQNEAQ (reference sequence). The CDR3 reads CATKTQWTGVNYGYTF. The CDR3 coding sequence is TGTGCCACCAAAACTCAATGGACAGGAGTTAACTATGGCTACACCTTC.

The J gene is TRBJ1-6, the V gene TRBV11-2; D gene uncertain. The CDR3 loop spans 11 amino acids. The V end was cut by 2 bases, the J end by 9 bases, with 2 bases between. Germline CDR1 SGHAT, CDR2 FQNNGV. The CDR3 DNA reads as TGTGCCAGCAGCTTACGTTCACCCCTCCACTTT. Its translation: CASSLRSPLHF.

This clone was seen just once. The J gene is TRBJ1-3, the V gene TRBV7-2, with 8 bases lining up with TRBD1. This CDR3 region has 16 residues. Germline loops: CDR1 SGHTA, CDR2 FQGNSA. V gave up 3 bases and J gave up 0 bases; unmatched junction bases: 4. CDR3 protein: CASSFRTGRSGNTIYF. The CDR3 nucleotides read TGTGCCAGCAGCTTCCGGACAGGGCGCTCTGGAAACACCATATATTTT. The variable domain in full, with the rest retrieved from reference TRBV7-2 and TRBJ1-3, is GAGVSQSPSNKVTEKGKDVELRCDPISGHTALYWYRQSLGQGLEFLIYFQGNSAPDKSGLPSDRFSAERTGGSVSTLTIQRTQQEDSAVYLCASSFRTGRSGNTIYFGEGSWLTVV.

The rearrangement joins TRBV5-1 to TRBJ2-7, with TRBD1 as a possible D gene (6 bases). V lost 4 bases and J 6 bases, leaving 17 bases between the germline ends. From germline, CDR1 is SGHRS and CDR2 YFSETQ. CDR3 length equals 14 residues. CDR3 in amino acids: CASSPGQPRFEQYF. The CDR3 region has the DNA TGCGCCAGCAGCCCCGGACAGCCAAGGTTCGAGCAGTACTTC.

This clone was observed a handful of times. The genes are TRBV19 and TRBJ1-5; the match to TRBD1 covers 7 bases. Germline loops: CDR1 LNHDA, CDR2 SQIVND (reference sequence). After removal of 7 bases from V and 0 bases from J, the junction contained 9 bases not matched to a gene. This CDR3 region has 16 residues. The CDR3 is CASITQGHNSNQPQHF. The CDR3 bases are TGTGCCAGTATCACACAGGGGCACAATAGCAATCAGCCCCAGCATTTT. The full variable domain, its missing parts supplied by reference TRBV19 and TRBJ1-5, is DGGITQSPKYLFRKEGQNVTLSCEQNLNHDAMYWYRQDPGQGLRLIYYSQIVNDFQKGDIAEGYSVSREKKESFPLTVTSAQKNPTAFYLCASITQGHNSNQPQHFGDGTRLSIL.

CDR3 in DNA: TGCGCCAGCAGCCGGTGGACAGGGGGCTTACATGAAAAACTGTTTTTT. It codes for CASSRWTGGLHEKLFF. V is TRBV4-3 and J is TRBJ1-4; TRBD1 aligns across 11 bases. The CDR3 contains 16 residues. With V trimmed by 4 bases and J by 6 bases, 7 bases remained unmatched. Germline CDR1 reads LGHNA; CDR2 reads YSLEER.

The rearrangement uses TRBV3-1 (or the pseudogene TRBV3-2) and TRBJ2-5; no clear D gene. The V end was cut by 1 base, the J end by 1 base, with 7 bases between. Germline V lookup: CDR1 LGHDT, CDR2 YNNKEL (reference sequence). The CDR3 is made up of 14 amino acids. CDR3 residues: CASSQGPLQETQYF. The CDR3 coding sequence is TGTGCCAGCAGCCAAGGGCCCCTCCAAGAGACCCAGTACTTC.

V and J are TRBV9 and TRBJ2-3; TRBD2 matches at 8 bases. J lost 4 bases, V lost 0 bases, and 4 bases had no gene match. Germline V gene lookup returns CDR1 SGDLS and CDR2 YYNGEE. The CDR3 is 15 residues long. CDR3 amino acids: CASSVAGGPPDTQYF. The CDR3 DNA is TGTGCCAGCAGCGTAGCGGGAGGGCCCCCAGATACGCAGTATTTT.

The DNA for the CDR3 is TGCGCCAGCAGCCCCGGCCCACAGACGTATGGCTACACCTTC. Its translation: CASSPGPQTYGYTF. V gene TRBV5-1 combines with J gene TRBJ1-2; no clear D gene. CDR3 length: 14 amino acids. Trimming left V 4 bases short and J 5 bases short, with 15 bases between. Germline CDR1 and CDR2: SGHRS and YFSETQ.

J is TRBJ1-2 and V is TRBV5-5; TRBD1 is a possible D gene (5 bases). CDR1 is SGHKS and CDR2 is YYEKEE in the germline V gene (reference sequence). Trimming pared 1 base from V and 0 bases from J, leaving 10 bases between. The CDR3 is 15 amino acids. In DNA form, the CDR3 reads TGTGCCAGCAGCTTGTCCAGGGTAGCTAACTATGGCTACACCTTC. Translation gives CASSLSRVANYGYTF.

The V and J genes are TRBV2 and TRBJ2-5, with D possibly matching TRBD1 (5 bases). With 3 bases removed from V and 4 bases from J, the gap between germline ends came to 12 bases. This CDR3 region has 14 residues. Germline V gene lookup returns CDR1 SNHLY and CDR2 FYNNEI. The CDR3 nucleotides read TGTGCCAGCAGTGAGACAGCCCTCGGAGAGACCCAGTACTTC. It encodes CASSETALGETQYF.

The V call is TRBV7-9, the J call TRBJ2-4; 8 bases match TRBD2. Trimming took 5 bases from V and 0 from J; bases not matched to a gene: 15. The CDR3 contains 19 residues. Germline assignment: CDR1 SEHNR and CDR2 FQNEAQ (reference sequence). Here the CDR3 reads CASSRNSQAGVVAKNIQYF. The CDR3 DNA follows: TGTGCCAGCAGCCGGAATTCCCAAGCGGGAGTGGTAGCCAAAAACATTCAGTACTTC.